This T cell receptor beta chain comes out of a study of blood T cell repertoires in COVID-19. This table comes from immunoSEQ multiplex PCR, and its TCRdb copy is limited to in-frame clones, with some not included. The sample lists hundreds of thousands of clones, approximately 92% occurring once. Participants were aged roughly 18 to 89 years from some 24 US areas. From germline, CDR1 is MNHEY and CDR2 SMNVEV (reference sequence). The V segment lost 5 bases and the J segment 8 bases; nucleotides outside the gene matches: 9. The CDR3 extends over 15 amino acids. This TCR was recovered from a man younger than 45 who had recovered from COVID-19. The J gene is TRBJ2-1, the V gene TRBV27, with 10 bases that match TRBD1. Source material: PBMCs or T cells enriched from blood (not recorded which). DNA for the CDR3: TGTGCCAGCAGTCCAAGACAGGGGGCGAGGGATGAGCAGTTCTTC. As protein: CASSPRQGARDEQFF.